The 32 T cell receptor beta chains given below trace back to one sample, sequenced in a study of blood T cell repertoires in COVID-19. Assay used: immunoSEQ multiplex PCR; TCRdb lists only in-frame clones, some missing. The sample yields about 130,000 clones, about 84% seen once. Sequencing was performed on peripheral blood. These receptors all stem from a woman aged 60-75 years with acute or convalescent COVID-19.

The chain links TRBV11-2 to TRBJ2-2, with TRBD2 matching over 11 bases. Germline trimming cut 3 bases from V and 2 bases from J; bases unmatched to any gene: 2. CDR3 length equals 16 residues. Germline V gives CDR1 SGHAT, CDR2 FQNNGV. The CDR3 spells CASSFSGGGNTGELFF. In DNA, the CDR3 is TGTGCCAGCAGCTTTAGCGGGGGGGGAAACACCGGGGAGCTGTTTTTT.

In this sample, this clone turned up once. The chain employs TRBV3-1 (or the pseudogene TRBV3-2) and TRBJ1-6; possibly TRBD1 for D (5 bases). The ends were cut back, 10 bases at V and 0 bases at J, with 16 bases in the middle. CDR1 is LGHDT and CDR2 is YNNKEL in the germline V gene (reference sequence). The CDR3 runs to 16 residues. In DNA, the CDR3 is TGTGCCACCTCCCCTCAGGGCAGCTCCTATAATTCACCCCTCCACTTT. This translates into CATSPQGSSYNSPLHF.

The chain joins TRBV5-6 to TRBJ2-3, with D maybe TRBD1 (5 bases). Germline V lookup: CDR1 SGHDT, CDR2 YYEEEE. The V end lost 3 bases, the J end lost 2 bases, and 19 bases lay between the germline ends. The CDR3 is 17 amino acids. The chain's CDR3 is CASSSLVSGSDTDTQYF. CDR3 coding DNA: TGTGCCAGCAGCTCCCTAGTCTCAGGGTCAGACACAGATACGCAGTATTTT. The full variable domain, completed using reference TRBV5-6 and TRBJ2-3, is DAGVTQSPTHLIKTRGQQVTLRCSPKSGHDTVSWYQQALGQGPQFIFQYYEEEERQRGNFPDRFSGHQFPNYSSELNVNALLLGDSALYLCASSSLVSGSDTDTQYFGPGTRLTVL.

J is TRBJ1-2 and V is TRBV5-1; TRBD1 matches at 10 bases. The CDR3 is 15 amino acids. Looked up from germline, CDR1 is SGHRS and CDR2 is YFSETQ. Germline trimming cut 0 bases from V and 7 bases from J; bases unmatched to any gene: 6. The CDR3 loop reads CASSLVGDRGSGYTF. CDR3 sequence (DNA): TGCGCCAGCAGCTTGGTCGGGGACAGGGGTAGTGGCTACACCTTC.

This sequence joins TRBV5-8 and TRBJ1-2; TRBD1 might be the D (6 bases). Per germline, CDR1 SGHTS and CDR2 YDEGEE. This CDR3 comprises 12 residues. The V end lost 5 bases, the J end lost 8 bases, and 13 bases lay between the germline ends. The CDR3 sequence is CASRLGHYGYTF. DNA for the CDR3: TGTGCCAGCAGGCTGGGACATTACGGCTACACCTTC.

The CDR3 DNA sequence: TGTGCCAGCAGCTTCTTGAACACTGAAGCTTTCTTT. This sequence encodes CASSFLNTEAFF. The V gene is TRBV11-2, the J gene TRBJ1-1; the D is unclear. The CDR3 is 12 residues long. Trimming shortened V by 3 bases and J by 0 bases, and 2 bases separated the two germline ends. Germline loops: CDR1 SGHAT, CDR2 FQNNGV.

This clone has more than one count but fewer than ten. The V and J genes are TRBV9 and TRBJ1-2; perhaps TRBD1 as D (5 bases). V was cut by 0 bases and J by 5 bases, with 11 bases left in between. Germline assignment: CDR1 SGDLS and CDR2 YYNGEE. This CDR3 region has 14 residues. CDR3 DNA sequence: TGTGCCAGCAGCGTAGAGGGGCGGGAATATGGCTACACCTTC. Its protein product is CASSVEGREYGYTF.

The chain is built from TRBV9 and TRBJ2-5; 8 positions agree with TRBD2. CDR1 and CDR2 from the germline V gene are SGDLS and YYNGEE. This CDR3 contains 15 residues. Unmatched junction bases numbered 5, after V lost 0 bases and J lost 4 bases. The CDR3 sequence is CASSVDGTRGETQYF. The CDR3 nucleotides read TGTGCCAGCAGCGTAGACGGGACTAGAGGAGAGACCCAGTACTTC.

The rearrangement links TRBV30 to TRBJ1-6; D unclear. V was trimmed by 4 bases and J by 4 bases, leaving 11 bases between them. The CDR3 runs to 14 residues. Germline CDR1 reads GTSNPN; CDR2 reads SVGIG (reference sequence). The CDR3 region is CAWTLDTYNSPLHF. CDR3 coding DNA: TGTGCCTGGACACTTGACACTTATAATTCACCCCTCCACTTT.

The chain couples TRBV7-6 to TRBJ1-1; D is perhaps TRBD1 (6 bases). The germline gives CDR1 SGHVS, CDR2 FNYEAQ. This CDR3 is built from 15 residues. V was trimmed by 1 base and J by 2 bases, leaving 11 bases between them. CDR3: CASSLGQAPNTEAFF. Written as DNA, the CDR3 is TGTGCCAGCAGCTTAGGACAGGCCCCCAACACTGAAGCTTTCTTT.

V is TRBV2 and J is TRBJ1-5, with D hard to call. V lost 7 bases, J lost 1 base, and 8 bases lay in between. Germline CDR1 is SNHLY and CDR2 is FYNNEI. This CDR3 is built from 13 residues. This CDR3 reads CASTRSSNQPQHF. CDR3 coding DNA: TGTGCCAGCACCCGGAGCAGCAATCAGCCCCAGCATTTT.

The chain carries TRBV5-1 and TRBJ2-7; 8 bases agree with TRBD1. This CDR3 has 16 residues. CDR1 is SGHRS and CDR2 is YFSETQ in the germline V gene. V was pared by 1 base and J by 2 bases, with 8 bases of the junction left unmatched. The CDR3 here is CASSLLGQGGTYEQYF. The CDR3 DNA reads as TGCGCCAGCAGCTTGCTAGGACAGGGTGGAACCTACGAGCAGTACTTC.

This chain joins TRBV10-2 and TRBJ1-6; 7 nucleotides agree with TRBD1. From germline, CDR1 is WSHSY and CDR2 SAAADI. The CDR3 is 17 amino acids. The ends lost 10 bases at V and 3 bases at J; junction bases unmatched: 15. CDR3 in DNA: TGCGCCACGGATCCGACAGGGAGCATTGACTATAATTCACCCCTCCACTTT. Residues: CATDPTGSIDYNSPLHF.

The V call is TRBV19, the J call TRBJ1-5; 7 nucleotides line up with TRBD1. The V gene's germline CDR1 is LNHDA and CDR2 SQIVND (reference sequence). With 6 bases clipped from V and 3 bases from J, the junction kept 23 bases outside the gene matches. CDR3 length: 20 residues. DNA of the CDR3: TGTGCCAGTAGCATCGAGACAGGGTTTATTTCGTATAGGGTCAATCAGCCCCAGCATTTT. Residues: CASSIETGFISYRVNQPQHF.

This chain joins TRBV6-5 and TRBJ2-1; no reliable D call. Trimming removed 8 bases from V and 6 bases from J, with 17 bases in between. There are 14 residues in the CDR3. The germline gives CDR1 MNHEY, CDR2 SVGAGI. The CDR3 DNA reads TGTGCCAGCCAGAGGCGGATTTACCCCAATGAGCAGTTCTTC. Translating gives CASQRRIYPNEQFF.

This clone has a single count. The CDR3 coding sequence is TGCGCCAGCAGCTTAATGGACAGTCAAGGCACCATATATTTT. Translating it yields CASSLMDSQGTIYF. The chain recombines TRBV5-1 with TRBJ2-2; D perhaps matches TRBD1 (6 bases). Near its end, the DNA agrees better with TRBJ1-3, so the J call may be wrong. CDR1 and CDR2 (germline): SGHRS, YFSETQ. This CDR3 has 14 amino acids.

The V gene is TRBV27, the J gene TRBJ1-1; D is ambiguous. V lost 8 bases and J lost 1, with 11 bases in between. CDR3 length: 13 amino acids. Germline CDR1 reads MNHEY; CDR2 reads SMNVEV (reference sequence). In nucleotides, the CDR3 is TGTGCCAGCGCTATAGTAGCGAACACTGAAGCTTTCTTT. Its translation is CASAIVANTEAFF.

The V call is TRBV19, the J call TRBJ1-1, with 7 bases that match TRBD1. The CDR3 covers 14 residues. V lost 9 bases, J lost 7 bases, and 14 bases stayed unmatched. Germline loops: CDR1 LNHDA, CDR2 SQIVND (reference sequence). This chain's CDR3 is CASTYRGRSSEAFF. The CDR3 DNA sequence: TGTGCCAGCACCTACAGGGGAAGATCTAGTGAAGCTTTCTTT.

The chain carries TRBV28 and TRBJ1-2, with D perhaps matching TRBD1 (5 bases). Per the germline V gene, CDR1 is MDHEN and CDR2 is SYDVKM. The CDR3 runs 16 residues. Trimming pared 6 bases from V and 4 bases from J, leaving 21 bases between. DNA of the CDR3: TGTGCCAGCAGCGCCAGGGAGGCCAGGATCCTCTATGGCTACACCTTC. Translation: CASSAREARILYGYTF.

The chain uses TRBV4-1 and TRBJ1-6; D gene uncertain. There are 17 residues in the CDR3. Looked up from germline, CDR1 is MGHRA and CDR2 is YSYEKL. Trimming pared 0 bases from V and 0 bases from J, leaving 9 bases between. The CDR3 region has the DNA TGCGCCAGCAGCCAAGATAGCGCCAGCTCCTATAATTCACCCCTCCACTTT. Encoded protein: CASSQDSASSYNSPLHF.

This chain links TRBV19 with TRBJ1-5; unclear D gene. Germline values: CDR1 LNHDA, CDR2 SQIVND (reference sequence). The V and J ends lost 2 bases and 5 bases respectively, with 4 bases between them. CDR3 length: 12 residues. The CDR3 reads CASSIPYQPQHF. The CDR3 coding sequence is TGTGCCAGTAGTATACCATATCAGCCCCAGCATTTT.

J is TRBJ1-1 and V is TRBV3-1 (or the pseudogene TRBV3-2); D unresolved. The germline V gene has CDR1 LGHDT and CDR2 YNNKEL (reference sequence). This CDR3 has 16 amino acids. The V end lost 4 bases, the J end lost 5 bases, and 20 bases lay between the germline ends. CDR3 protein: CASSPVVIIRETEAFF. The CDR3 coding sequence is TGTGCCAGCAGCCCTGTTGTTATTATTCGAGAGACTGAAGCTTTCTTT.

A few counts support this clone. This chain uses TRBV5-4 with TRBJ1-3; the D gene is possibly TRBD1 (6 bases). Per germline, CDR1 SGHNT and CDR2 YYREEE (reference sequence). Trimming shortened V by 4 bases and J by 4 bases, and 18 bases separated the two germline ends. The CDR3 has 16 residues. The DNA for the CDR3 is TGTGCCAGCAGCCCCGGGACAAGGGAGAGAGGAAACACCATATATTTT. It specifies CASSPGTRERGNTIYF.

The chain employs TRBV19 and TRBJ1-1; TRBD1 might be the D (6 bases). Germline V gene lookup returns CDR1 LNHDA and CDR2 SQIVND (reference sequence). The CDR3 runs 13 residues. With 6 bases removed from V and 2 bases from J, the gap between germline ends came to 10 bases. This CDR3 reads CASSRGANTEAFF. The DNA for the CDR3 is TGTGCCAGTAGCCGGGGGGCAAACACTGAAGCTTTCTTT.

This clone has only a few counts. The rearrangement joins TRBV4-1 to TRBJ1-4; 7 bases line up with TRBD1. CDR1 is MGHRA and CDR2 is YSYEKL in the germline V gene. The CDR3 is 14 amino acids. The junction had 5 bases not matched to a gene; V was cut back by 2 bases and J by 8 bases. CDR3 DNA sequence: TGCGCCAGCAGCCAATACGGGACAGACGAAAAACTGTTTTTT. This gives the protein CASSQYGTDEKLFF.

The chain combines TRBV4-1 with TRBJ2-3; D not resolved. CDR1 is MGHRA and CDR2 is YSYEKL in the germline V gene. CDR3 length: 13 amino acids. V shed 4 bases and J shed 2 bases, with 7 bases lying between them. In nucleotides, the CDR3 is TGCGCCAGCAGCCGCCGGTCCACAGATACGCAGTATTTT. Its translation: CASSRRSTDTQYF.

The V and J genes are TRBV4-1 and TRBJ1-2; 7 bases fit TRBD1. CDR1 MGHRA and CDR2 YSYEKL come from the germline V gene. The V segment lost 4 bases and the J segment 6 bases; nucleotides outside the gene matches: 8. CDR3 length: 14 amino acids. CDR3 nucleotide sequence: TGCGCCAGCAGCCCCGAACAGGGGCGGAATGGCTACACCTTC. It encodes CASSPEQGRNGYTF.

The chain has TRBV7-9 and TRBJ2-2; D is ambiguous. The CDR3 totals 12 residues. Germline CDR1 is SEHNR and CDR2 is FQNEAQ (reference sequence). Trimming left V 2 bases short and J 10 bases short, with 8 bases between. DNA for the CDR3: TGTGCCAGCAGCTTAAACAGAGTGGAGCTGTTTTTT. Amino acids: CASSLNRVELFF. The variable domain in full, with the rest retrieved from reference TRBV7-9 and TRBJ2-2, is DTGVSQNPRHKITKRGQNVTFRCDPISEHNRLYWYRQTLGQGPEFLTYFQNEAQLEKSRLLSDRFSAERPKGSFSTLEIQRTEQGDSAMYLCASSLNRVELFFGEGSRLTVL.

This clone was detected once. The V and J genes are TRBV5-6 and TRBJ2-3; TRBD2 matches at 8 bases. The CDR3 length is 16 residues. The trim removed 4 bases at V and 6 bases at J, leaving 13 bases unmatched. CDR1 and CDR2 (germline): SGHDT, YYEEEE. The CDR3 nucleotides read TGTGCCAGCAGCCCCAGGACCAGACTAGCGCCGGATACGCAGTATTTT. As protein: CASSPRTRLAPDTQYF.

The chain combines TRBV2 with TRBJ1-5; perhaps TRBD1 as D (6 bases). CDR1 and CDR2 from the germline V gene are SNHLY and FYNNEI. The CDR3 sequence is 13 residues long. Trimming shortened V by 7 bases and J by 0 bases, and 7 bases separated the two germline ends. The CDR3 coding sequence is TGTGCCAGCAAGGACAGTAGCAATCAGCCCCAGCATTTT. This translates into CASKDSSNQPQHF.

There are a few counts of this clone. This chain uses TRBV5-1 with TRBJ2-7; D is possibly TRBD2 (5 bases). Between the trimmed V and J ends, which lost 0 bases and 6 bases, there was a span of 13 bases. CDR3 size: 14 residues. The V gene's germline CDR1 is SGHRS and CDR2 YFSETQ. The CDR3 is CASSLVALEAEQYF. The CDR3 bases are TGCGCCAGCAGCTTGGTCGCTTTGGAGGCCGAGCAGTACTTC.

This sequence joins TRBV27 and TRBJ1-5, with unresolved D. Germline CDR1 and CDR2: MNHEY and SMNVEV (reference sequence). The CDR3 extends over 14 amino acids. The ends were cut back, 8 bases at V and 4 bases at J, with 15 bases in the middle. CDR3 loop: CASGPGYGNQPQHF. CDR3 nucleotide sequence: TGTGCCAGCGGCCCCGGGTATGGGAATCAGCCCCAGCATTTT.